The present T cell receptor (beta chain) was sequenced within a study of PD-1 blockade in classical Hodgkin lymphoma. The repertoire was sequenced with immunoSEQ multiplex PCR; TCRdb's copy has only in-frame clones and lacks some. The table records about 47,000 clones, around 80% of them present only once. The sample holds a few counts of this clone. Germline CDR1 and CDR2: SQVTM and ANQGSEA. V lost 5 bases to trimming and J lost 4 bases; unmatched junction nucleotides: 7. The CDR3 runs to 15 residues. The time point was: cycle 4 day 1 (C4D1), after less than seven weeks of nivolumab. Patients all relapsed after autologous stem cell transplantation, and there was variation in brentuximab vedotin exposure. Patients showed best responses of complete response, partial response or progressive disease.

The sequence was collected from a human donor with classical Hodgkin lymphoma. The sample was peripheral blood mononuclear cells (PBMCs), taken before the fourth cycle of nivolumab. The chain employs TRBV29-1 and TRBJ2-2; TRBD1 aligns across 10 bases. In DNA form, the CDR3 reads TGCAGCGTTAGCCGGGACAGGGGACTCACCGGGGAGCTGTTTTTT. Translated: CSVSRDRGLTGELFF.